This T cell receptor (beta chain) is from a study of cytomegalovirus exposure and HLA in healthy donors. PCR amplification relied on 60 Vbeta primers (plus 13 Jbeta primers). Clones were read by immunoSEQ multiplex PCR, and TCRdb kept only the in-frame ones, dropping some. The sample shows roughly 200,000 clones, roughly an eighth of them seen only once. V was pared by 2 bases and J by 2 bases, with 2 bases of the junction left unmatched. This CDR3 has 15 residues. Germline V CDR1 and CDR2: MNHNS, SASEGT. This clone was seen a handful of times. The antigen remains undetermined. Overall study findings and caveats: The study labeled approximately 150 TCR beta chains cytomegalovirus-associated. The HLA-A and HLA-B alleles of most subjects were reportedly predicted accurately from TCR beta sequences.

Input material: PBMCs. The chain is built from TRBV6-1 and TRBJ2-2; 7 bases fit TRBD1. The TCR sequence derives from a man aged 50 to 60 in good health and CMV-seropositive. CDR3 protein: CASSENRGNTGELFF. Here the CDR3 DNA reads TGTGCCAGCAGTGAAAACAGGGGAAACACCGGGGAGCTGTTTTTT.